The 23 T cell receptor beta chains reported below all come from one sample, sequenced in a study of OX40 agonist ivuxolimab in advanced cancers. The data were produced by immunoSEQ multiplex PCR, yet TCRdb's version contains in-frame clones alone and is incomplete. The sample has over 65,000 clones, around 83% seen once. The sample in question was CD4+ or CD8+ T cells sorted from blood, obtained in a trial of the OX40 agonist ivuxolimab. The receptor source for this set is an adult with an advanced solid tumor such as melanoma, head and neck, liver or kidney cancer.

V is TRBV13 and J is TRBJ2-1, with 13 positions matching TRBD2. V dropped 5 bases and J dropped 8; count of bases not matched to a gene: 9. The length of the CDR3 is 16 residues. Germline V gene sequence: CDR1 PRHDT, CDR2 FYEKMQ (reference sequence). The CDR3 protein is CASSPSGTSGVYEQFF. In DNA form, the CDR3 reads TGTGCCAGCAGCCCATCCGGGACTAGCGGGGTTTATGAGCAGTTCTTC. Together with reference TRBV13 and TRBJ2-1, the CDR3 gives the full variable domain: AAGVIQSPRHLIKEKRETATLKCYPIPRHDTVYWYQQGPGQDPQFLISFYEKMQSDKGSIPDRFSAQQFSDYHSELNMSSLELGDSALYFCASSPSGTSGVYEQFFGPGTRLTVL.

The rearrangement uses TRBV5-1 and TRBJ1-2; D may be TRBD1 (5 bases). The CDR3 loop spans 14 amino acids. The germline V gene encodes CDR1 SGHRS and CDR2 YFSETQ. V was clipped by 3 bases and J by 9 bases, with 18 bases between them. The CDR3 DNA reads as TGCGCCAGCAGCTCGCCCGGGACCTCTGGTAGCTACACCTTC. Protein: CASSSPGTSGSYTF.

The rearrangement uses TRBV5-1 and TRBJ2-3; 9 bases line up with TRBD2. With 5 bases clipped from V and 0 bases from J, the junction kept 7 bases outside the gene matches. Germline-derived CDR1 and CDR2 are SGHRS and YFSETQ. The length of the CDR3 is 16 residues. The CDR3 DNA sequence: TGCGCCAGCAGGCCTGGACTAGCGTTTAGCACAGATACGCAGTATTTT. Its protein product is CASRPGLAFSTDTQYF.

The chain recombines TRBV7-9 with TRBJ1-1; D gene unclear. This CDR3 contains 12 residues. The V and J ends lost 4 bases and 6 bases respectively, with 9 bases between them. Germline loops: CDR1 SEHNR, CDR2 FQNEAQ (reference sequence). The chain's CDR3 is CASSSQIAEAFF. The CDR3 DNA sequence: TGTGCCAGCAGCTCACAGATCGCTGAAGCTTTCTTT.

The rearrangement joins TRBV5-1 to TRBJ2-7; TRBD1 matches 10 bases. The CDR3 extends over 15 amino acids. CDR1 and CDR2 (germline): SGHRS, YFSETQ. V was pared by 4 bases and J by 6 bases, with 10 bases of the junction left unmatched. The CDR3 nucleotides are TGCGCCAGCAGCGTGGCCCCGGGACAGGGGATCGAGCAGTACTTC. The encoded protein is CASSVAPGQGIEQYF.

This chain joins TRBV4-1 and TRBJ1-1; D is ambiguous. The germline V and J ends were trimmed by 0 bases and 4 bases, with 21 bases remaining between them. CDR1 and CDR2 from the germline V gene are MGHRA and YSYEKL. The CDR3 extends over 18 amino acids. The CDR3 loop reads CASSQDKGRQRMSTEAFF. In DNA form, the CDR3 reads TGCGCCAGCAGCCAAGATAAAGGCAGGCAGCGAATGAGCACTGAAGCTTTCTTT.

The chain recombines TRBV29-1 with TRBJ1-1; 8 bases match TRBD1. CDR1 SQVTM and CDR2 ANQGSEA come from the germline V gene. Trimming at V came to 6 bases and at J to 6 bases, leaving 0 bases not matched to a gene. The CDR3 loop spans 10 amino acids. The CDR3: CSVQGAEAFF. In DNA, the CDR3 is TGCAGCGTACAGGGGGCTGAAGCTTTCTTT.

The rearrangement links TRBV7-6 to TRBJ1-1; the D gene is possibly TRBD1 (6 bases). V lost 0 bases to trimming and J lost 4 bases, with 15 bases between them. Germline V gene data show CDR1 as SGHVS and CDR2 as FNYEAQ. The CDR3 extends over 16 amino acids. CDR3 in amino acids: CASSLAPTGAGTEAFF. For the CDR3, the DNA is TGTGCCAGCAGCTTAGCGCCGACAGGAGCAGGCACTGAAGCTTTCTTT.

A few counts support this clone. The gene calls are TRBV5-1 and TRBJ2-2; D remains ambiguous. The germline CDR1 and CDR2 sequences are SGHRS and YFSETQ. V lost 2 bases, J lost 3 bases, and 11 bases lay in between. This CDR3 has 15 residues. CDR3 in DNA: TGCGCCAGCAGCTTCCAGGCAGGTGACACCGGGGAGCTGTTTTTT. Translation: CASSFQAGDTGELFF.

The rearrangement links TRBV29-1 to TRBJ1-1, with D uncertain. The CDR3 totals 12 residues. V lost 1 base, J lost 0 bases, and 3 bases lay in between. Germline CDR1 is SQVTM and CDR2 is ANQGSEA. The CDR3 coding sequence is TGCAGCGTTGAAGGGGTGAACACTGAAGCTTTCTTT. This translates into CSVEGVNTEAFF.

The chain joins TRBV11-2 to TRBJ2-1, with 10 bases matching TRBD2. Germline lookup yields CDR1 SGHAT and CDR2 FQNNGV. With 5 bases clipped from V and 4 bases from J, the junction kept 5 bases outside the gene matches. The length of the CDR3 is 15 residues. The CDR3 region is CASSLASGSYNEQFF. CDR3 nucleotides: TGTGCCAGCAGCCTCGCTAGCGGGAGTTACAATGAGCAGTTCTTC.

The chain uses TRBV19 and TRBJ1-3, with D unclear. Germline V gene sequence: CDR1 LNHDA, CDR2 SQIVND (reference sequence). This CDR3 comprises 15 residues. V was cut by 6 bases and J by 0 bases, with 12 bases left in between. The CDR3 region has the DNA TGTGCCAGTAGCCCCCAAGTCCGCTCTGGAAACACCATATATTTT. It translates to CASSPQVRSGNTIYF.

The rearrangement links TRBV11-2 to TRBJ2-7, with D tentatively TRBD1 (6 bases). The CDR3 totals 14 residues. The germline V gene encodes CDR1 SGHAT and CDR2 FQNNGV. Trimming removed 6 bases from V and 0 bases from J, with 12 bases in between. CDR3 in amino acids: CASSSQGSSYEQYF. CDR3 sequence (DNA): TGTGCCAGCAGTTCCCAGGGGTCCTCCTACGAGCAGTACTTC. Based on the CDR3 plus reference TRBV11-2 and TRBJ2-7, the full variable domain is EAGVAQSPRYKIIEKRQSVAFWCNPISGHATLYWYQQILGQGPKLLIQFQNNGVVDDSQLPKDRFSAERLKGVDSTLKIQPAKLEDSAVYLCASSSQGSSYEQYFGPGTRLTVT.

Note on this clone: The junction departs from the called germline gene at one end, perhaps through a read error. The chain recombines TRBV10-3 with TRBJ2-7, with a tentative D call TRBD2 (6 bases). The germline CDR1 and CDR2 sequences are ENHRY and SYGVKD. This CDR3 contains 15 residues. CDR3 sequence reads: CASSYSRELLYEQYF. The CDR3 bases are TGTGCCAGCAGTTACTCCCGGGAGCTGCTCTACGAGCAGTACTTC.

V usage is TRBV7-8 and J usage is TRBJ1-2; 9 bases agree with TRBD1. V gave up 4 bases and J gave up 8 bases; unmatched junction bases: 14. Germline V gene lookup returns CDR1 SGHVS and CDR2 FQNEAQ. CDR3 size: 16 residues. Here the CDR3 DNA reads TGTGCCAGCAGCTCTTCGCGGATACAGGGGGCCGGCGGCTACACCTTC. It translates to CASSSSRIQGAGGYTF.

The V gene is TRBV2, the J gene TRBJ2-2, with D possibly TRBD2 on 5 matching bases. The germline V and J ends were trimmed by 3 bases and 6 bases, with 11 bases remaining between them. The CDR3 loop spans 14 amino acids. Germline CDR1 SNHLY, CDR2 FYNNEI. This chain's CDR3 is CASSEFTRSGELFF. CDR3 DNA: TGTGCCAGCAGTGAGTTCACTAGGTCCGGGGAGCTGTTTTTT.

The rearrangement uses TRBV27 and TRBJ1-1, with a tentative D call TRBD1 (5 bases). Germline V gives CDR1 MNHEY, CDR2 SMNVEV (reference sequence). V lost 4 bases and J 6 bases, leaving 18 bases between the germline ends. The length of the CDR3 is 15 residues. CDR3 nucleotide sequence: TGTGCCAGCAGTTCCTTGGAGGGGTCGTCCGCTGAAGCTTTCTTT. This encodes CASSSLEGSSAEAFF.

This chain links TRBV6-5 with TRBJ2-4, with D perhaps TRBD1 or TRBD2 (6 bases each). Trimming cost V 8 bases and J 8 bases, with 19 bases left between them. The germline CDR1 and CDR2 sequences are MNHEY and SVGAGI. There are 14 residues in the CDR3. The CDR3 spells CASGGNGGSDIQYF. DNA for the CDR3: TGTGCCAGCGGGGGCAACGGGGGATCGGACATTCAGTACTTC.

The chain uses TRBV7-9 and TRBJ1-5; 9 nucleotides agree with TRBD1. Germline V CDR1 and CDR2: SEHNR, FQNEAQ (reference sequence). This CDR3 region has 14 residues. Trimming at V came to 5 bases and at J to 4 bases, leaving 3 bases not matched to a gene. The CDR3 loop is CASSPGTGNQPQHF. As DNA, the CDR3 is TGTGCCAGCAGCCCCGGGACAGGGAATCAGCCCCAGCATTTT.

The gene calls are TRBV10-3 and TRBJ1-5; D unclear. V lost 3 bases to trimming and J lost 0 bases, with 6 bases between them. CDR1 is ENHRY, CDR2 SYGVKD, per germline. The CDR3 loop spans 14 amino acids. CDR3 amino acids: CAISEEGSNQPQHF. The CDR3 DNA is TGTGCCATCAGTGAAGAAGGTAGCAATCAGCCCCAGCATTTT.

Written as DNA, the CDR3 is TGTGCCAGCAGCTTCCCCACAGGGTGGAATGGCTACACCTTC. Encoded protein: CASSFPTGWNGYTF. The V and J genes are TRBV4-2 and TRBJ1-2; perhaps TRBD1 as D (6 bases). With 5 bases removed from V and 6 bases from J, the gap between germline ends came to 16 bases. Germline values: CDR1 LGHNA, CDR2 YNFKEQ. The CDR3 loop spans 14 amino acids.

This clone was counted between two and nine times. The chain employs TRBV7-2 and TRBJ2-2; D tentatively reads TRBD1 or TRBD2 (5 bases each). The CDR3 is 14 residues long. V lost 5 bases, J lost 0 bases, and 7 bases lay in between. Germline V lookup: CDR1 SGHTA, CDR2 FQGNSA. The CDR3 protein is CASSRDPNTGELFF. The CDR3 DNA follows: TGTGCCAGCAGCAGGGACCCGAACACCGGGGAGCTGTTTTTT.

The chain is built from TRBV6-4 and TRBJ2-3; 7 bases align to TRBD1. The CDR3 contains 17 residues. Germline-derived CDR1 and CDR2 are MRHNA and SNTAGT. Trimming took 4 bases from V and 0 from J; bases not matched to a gene: 10. This CDR3 reads CASSVPTGEFSTDTQYF. CDR3 DNA sequence: TGTGCCAGCAGTGTCCCCACAGGGGAATTCAGCACAGATACGCAGTATTTT.